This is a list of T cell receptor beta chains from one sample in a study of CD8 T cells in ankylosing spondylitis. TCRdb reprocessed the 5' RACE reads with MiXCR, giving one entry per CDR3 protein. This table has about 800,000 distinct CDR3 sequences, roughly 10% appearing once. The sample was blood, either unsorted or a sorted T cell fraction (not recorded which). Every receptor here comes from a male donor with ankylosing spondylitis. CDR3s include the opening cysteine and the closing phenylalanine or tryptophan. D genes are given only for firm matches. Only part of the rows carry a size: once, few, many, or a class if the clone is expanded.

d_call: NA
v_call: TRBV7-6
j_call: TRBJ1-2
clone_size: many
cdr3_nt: TGTGCCAGCAGCTTTGGGGGCCCGAATGGCTACACCTTC
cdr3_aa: CASSFGGPNGYTF

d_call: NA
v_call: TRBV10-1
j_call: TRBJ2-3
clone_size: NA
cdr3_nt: TGCGCCAGCAGCCTCTTGGGCACCGACACAGATACGCAGTATTTT
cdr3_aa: CASSLLGTDTDTQYF

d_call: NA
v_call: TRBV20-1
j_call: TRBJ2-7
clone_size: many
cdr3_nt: TGCAGTGCTTATCACACCCGGGACAAGAGCTCCTACGAGCAGTACTTC
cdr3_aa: CSAYHTRDKSSYEQYF

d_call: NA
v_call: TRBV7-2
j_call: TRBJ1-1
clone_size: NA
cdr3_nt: TGTGCCAGCAACCAAGACAGGAACACTGAAGCTTTCTTT
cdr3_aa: CASNQDRNTEAFF

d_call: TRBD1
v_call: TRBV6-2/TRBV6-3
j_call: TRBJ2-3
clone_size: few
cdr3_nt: TGTGCCAGCGGAGGAATAGATGACAGGGGAGGACGCACAGATACGCAGTATTTT
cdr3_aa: CASGGIDDRGGRTDTQYF

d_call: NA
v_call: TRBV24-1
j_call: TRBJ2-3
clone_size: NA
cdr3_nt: TGTGCCACCAGTGACGTCGAGCCAGGGGCTACAGATACGCAGTATTTT
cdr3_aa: CATSDVEPGATDTQYF

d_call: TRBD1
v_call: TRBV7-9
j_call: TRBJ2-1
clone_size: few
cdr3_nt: TGTGCCAGCAGCACAGGGGGACAGGGGTTTTTCATCGATGAGCAGTTCTTC
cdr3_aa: CASSTGGQGFFIDEQFF

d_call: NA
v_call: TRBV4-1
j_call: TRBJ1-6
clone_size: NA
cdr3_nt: TGCGCCAGCAGCCAAGTGGAGGGCAGGGAGACCTATAATTCACCCCTCCACTTT
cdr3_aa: CASSQVEGRETYNSPLHF

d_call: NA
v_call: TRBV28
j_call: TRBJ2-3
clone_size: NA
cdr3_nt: TGTGCCAGCAGTGAGGGTGCGACAGATACGCAGTATTTT
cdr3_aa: CASSEGATDTQYF

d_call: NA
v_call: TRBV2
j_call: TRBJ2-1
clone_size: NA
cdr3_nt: TGTGCCAGCAAGAGGGGCTCGAACAATGAGCAGTTCTTC
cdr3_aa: CASKRGSNNEQFF

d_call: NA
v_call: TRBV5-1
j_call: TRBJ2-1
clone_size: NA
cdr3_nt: TGCGCCAGCAGCTTTGTTAGGGAGTCTTACAATGAGCAGTTCTTC
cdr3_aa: CASSFVRESYNEQFF

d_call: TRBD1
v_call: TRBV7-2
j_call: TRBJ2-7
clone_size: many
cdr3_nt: TGTGCCAGCAGCTTAGGGGCAGGGGGCGTCTACGAGCAGTACTTC
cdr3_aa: CASSLGAGGVYEQYF

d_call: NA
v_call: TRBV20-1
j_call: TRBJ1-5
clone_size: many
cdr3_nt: TGCAGTGCTAGAGGTCACAATCAGCCCCAGCATTTT
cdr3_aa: CSARGHNQPQHF